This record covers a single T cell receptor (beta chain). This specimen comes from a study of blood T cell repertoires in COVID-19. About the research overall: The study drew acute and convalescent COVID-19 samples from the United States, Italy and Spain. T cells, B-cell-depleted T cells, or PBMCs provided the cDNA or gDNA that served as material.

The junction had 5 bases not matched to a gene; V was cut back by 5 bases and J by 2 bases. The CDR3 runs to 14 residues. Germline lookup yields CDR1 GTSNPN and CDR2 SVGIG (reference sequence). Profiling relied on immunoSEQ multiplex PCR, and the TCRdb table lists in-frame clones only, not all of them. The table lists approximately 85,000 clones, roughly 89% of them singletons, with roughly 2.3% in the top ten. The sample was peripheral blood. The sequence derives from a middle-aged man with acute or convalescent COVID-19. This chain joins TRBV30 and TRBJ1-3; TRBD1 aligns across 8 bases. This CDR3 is CAWGSTGAGNTIYF. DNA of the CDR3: TGTGCCTGGGGTTCGACAGGGGCTGGAAACACCATATATTTT.